This T cell receptor beta chain was profiled in a study of neurological immune-mediated disorders. Study-level information: Multiple sclerosis patients numbered approximately 35, of whom approximately 31 were relapsing-remitting and 3 secondary progressive.

TCRdb processed the 5' RACE reads anew with MiXCR; each CDR3 protein has one entry. In the table there are over 65,000 distinct CDR3 sequences, 2% to 3% of which are singletons. This clonotype was counted at least ten times. The V end lost 6 bases, the J end lost 4 bases, and 18 bases lay between the germline ends. This CDR3 comprises 15 residues. Sequencing was done on a sample of PBMCs. This chain uses TRBV12-3 or TRBV12-4 with TRBJ1-1; D might be TRBD1 (6 bases). This TCR derives from a woman in her 30s with multiple sclerosis. Here the CDR3 reads CASRKIQGVGTEAFF. In nucleotides, the CDR3 is TGTGCCAGCAGGAAAATACAGGGCGTGGGCACTGAAGCTTTCTTT.